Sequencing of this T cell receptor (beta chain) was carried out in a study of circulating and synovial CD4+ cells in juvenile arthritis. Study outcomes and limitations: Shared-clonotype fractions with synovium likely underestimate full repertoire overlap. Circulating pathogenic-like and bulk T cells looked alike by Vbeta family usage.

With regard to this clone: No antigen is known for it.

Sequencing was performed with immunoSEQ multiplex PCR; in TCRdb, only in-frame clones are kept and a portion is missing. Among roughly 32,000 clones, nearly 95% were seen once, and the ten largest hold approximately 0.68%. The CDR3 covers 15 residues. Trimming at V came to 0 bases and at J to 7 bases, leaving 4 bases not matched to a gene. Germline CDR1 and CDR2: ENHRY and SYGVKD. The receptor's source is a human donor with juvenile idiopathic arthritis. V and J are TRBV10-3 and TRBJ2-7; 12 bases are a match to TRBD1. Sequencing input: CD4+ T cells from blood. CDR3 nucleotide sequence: TGTGCCATCAGTGAGTCGGGACAGGGGGCTCGAGAGCAGTACTTC. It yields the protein CAISESGQGAREQYF.